Following are 12 T cell receptor beta chains from one sample sequenced in a study of cytomegalovirus exposure and HLA in healthy donors. Primers for the PCR totalled 60 Vbeta and 13 Jbeta. The protocol was immunoSEQ multiplex PCR, while the TCRdb copy is restricted to in-frame clones and leaves out a portion. The sample includes about 82,000 clones, 10% of them seen just once. Sequencing used PBMCs. The receptors stem from a man aged 55 to 70 in good health and CMV-seropositive.

The rearrangement uses TRBV7-9 and TRBJ2-3; D is possibly TRBD1 or TRBD2 (5 bases each). This CDR3 contains 14 residues. The V end was cut by 10 bases, the J end by 6 bases, with 20 bases between. Germline assignment: CDR1 SEHNR and CDR2 FQNEAQ (reference sequence). The CDR3 bases are TGTGCCAACAGGCCTAGCTCCAAAGCGGATACGCAGTATTTT. This translates into CANRPSSKADTQYF.

The rearrangement links TRBV6-1 to TRBJ1-1, with 8 nucleotides matching TRBD1. Germline V CDR1 and CDR2: MNHNS, SASEGT. The CDR3 consists of 14 residues. V lost 2 bases, J lost 5 bases, and 4 bases stayed unmatched. CDR3 DNA sequence: TGTGCCAGCAGTGAAATGGACAGGGAAACTGAAGCTTTCTTT. Its translation: CASSEMDRETEAFF.

This chain uses TRBV11-1 with TRBJ2-1, with 9 bases identical to TRBD2. The V and J ends lost 7 bases and 9 bases, in that order; junction bases with no gene match: 7. Germline CDR1 SGHAT, CDR2 FQDESV (reference sequence). The CDR3 has 13 amino acids. CDR3 region: CASIMRGGGEQFF. DNA of the CDR3: TGTGCCAGCATCATGCGGGGGGGCGGTGAGCAGTTCTTC. The complete variable domain, with remaining parts taken from reference TRBV11-1 and TRBJ2-1, reads EAEVAQSPRYKITEKSQAVAFWCDPISGHATLYWYRQILGQGPELLVQFQDESVVDDSQLPKDRFSAERLKGVDSTLKIQPAELGDSAMYLCASIMRGGGEQFFGPGTRLTVL.

This clone appeared a few times. V and J are TRBV6-4 and TRBJ2-1; TRBD1 is a possible D gene (6 bases). Trimming removed 6 bases at V and 2 bases at J, with 14 bases between. This CDR3 comprises 15 residues. Germline V gives CDR1 MRHNA, CDR2 SNTAGT. CDR3 in amino acids: CASSPAGTPYNEQFF. In DNA form, the CDR3 reads TGTGCCAGCAGCCCTGCCGGGACACCCTACAATGAGCAGTTCTTC.

This clone has a handful of counts. The chain has TRBV5-1 and TRBJ2-3; 9 nucleotides line up with TRBD2. Unmatched junction bases numbered 13, after V lost 5 bases and J lost 6 bases. Germline CDR1 and CDR2: SGHRS and YFSETQ. The CDR3 covers 16 residues. CDR3 DNA sequence: TGCGCCAGCAGTTTCTTTGGCCGGCGGGGGGGCGATACGCAGTATTTT. Translated: CASSFFGRRGGDTQYF. Filled out from reference TRBV5-1 and TRBJ2-3, the complete variable domain reads KAGVTQTPRYLIKTRGQQVTLSCSPISGHRSVSWYQQTPGQGLQFLFEYFSETQRNKGNFPGRFSGRQFSNSRSEMNVSTLELGDSALYLCASSFFGRRGGDTQYFGPGTRLTVL.

This clone was recorded a few times. CDR3 in amino acids: CASSSQGANYGYTF. Written as DNA, the CDR3 is TGTGCCAGCAGTAGTCAGGGGGCTAACTATGGCTACACCTTC. The chain carries TRBV28 and TRBJ1-2, with TRBD1 matching 7 bases. V gave up 5 bases and J gave up 0 bases; unmatched junction bases: 3. Germline V gene data show CDR1 as MDHEN and CDR2 as SYDVKM. This CDR3 has 14 amino acids.

The chain is built from TRBV9 and TRBJ1-4; 7 nucleotides align to TRBD1. The CDR3 is 15 residues long. CDR1 is SGDLS, CDR2 YYNGEE, per germline. V gave up 4 bases and J gave up 4 bases; unmatched junction bases: 7. CDR3 loop: CASSPGDRNNEKLFF. CDR3 nucleotides: TGTGCCAGCAGCCCCGGGGACAGAAATAATGAAAAACTGTTTTTT.

This chain uses TRBV5-1 with TRBJ1-1; 9 bases are a match to TRBD1. From germline, CDR1 is SGHRS and CDR2 YFSETQ. The CDR3 runs 19 residues. V lost 3 bases and J lost 0; bases outside the gene matches: 15. The CDR3 region is CASSSSGTGPQKMNTEAFF. CDR3 DNA: TGCGCCAGCAGCTCCAGTGGGACAGGGCCCCAAAAAATGAACACTGAAGCTTTCTTT.

J is TRBJ2-6 and V is TRBV11-3; D is unresolved. The V gene lost 5 bases and the J gene lost 0 bases, with 11 bases spanning the gap. This CDR3 has 16 residues. Per the germline V gene, CDR1 is SGHNT and CDR2 is YENEEA. DNA of the CDR3: TGTGCCAGCAGCCCATCATTTTCCTCTGGGGCCAACGTCCTGACTTTC. Its protein is CASSPSFSSGANVLTF.

The chain's CDR3 is CASSSSGAWNEQFF. Here the CDR3 DNA reads TGTGCCAGCAGCTCCAGCGGGGCTTGGAATGAGCAGTTCTTC. The chain carries TRBV7-8 and TRBJ2-1; TRBD2 agrees at 7 bases. This CDR3 spans 14 amino acids. The germline V gene encodes CDR1 SGHVS and CDR2 FQNEAQ. V lost 4 bases to trimming and J lost 7 bases; unmatched junction nucleotides: 7.

This clone was detected only a few times. This chain uses TRBV27 with TRBJ2-1; D gene unclear. The CDR3 has 15 amino acids. V was clipped by 0 bases and J by 0 bases, with 6 bases between them. Germline-derived CDR1 and CDR2 are MNHEY and SMNVEV (reference sequence). This CDR3 reads CASSLSRYSYNEQFF. CDR3 in DNA: TGTGCCAGCAGTTTATCCCGTTACTCCTACAATGAGCAGTTCTTC.

The chain joins TRBV7-6 to TRBJ2-1; no definite D call. Germline lookup yields CDR1 SGHVS and CDR2 FNYEAQ. V was cut by 5 bases and J by 13 bases, with 15 bases left in between. This CDR3 region has 12 residues. CDR3 loop: CASSATRMRQFF. CDR3 nucleotide sequence: TGTGCCAGCAGCGCGACTCGAATGCGTCAGTTCTTC.